This note documents a single TCR beta chain sequence. Methods used by the authors: Amplification of reference gene primers was used by the study to estimate nucleated cell counts. The table came from immunoSEQ multiplex PCR; TCRdb's copy has only in-frame clones and leaves some out. The V and J calls and clone size are taken from that table; D and trimming were inferred from the DNA. The table has 120,000 or so clones, more than 60% seen once. This entry belongs to a study of blood T cell repertoires in COVID-19. Background on the study: The United States, Italy and Spain were the sources of the acute and convalescent COVID-19 samples. In each case, the material was cDNA or gDNA derived from T cells, B-cell-depleted T cells, or PBMCs.

Germline-derived CDR1 and CDR2 are SGDLS and YYNGEE. The CDR3 runs 15 residues. V lost 0 bases, J lost 5 bases, and 13 bases lay in between. The receptor was derived from an older man with acute or convalescent COVID-19. The chain recombines TRBV9 with TRBJ2-3; D may be TRBD2 (6 bases). Sequencing input: peripheral blood. DNA of the CDR3: TGTGCCAGCAGCGTAGCGGGACTTCCCGGAGATACGCAGTATTTT. Translating it yields CASSVAGLPGDTQYF.